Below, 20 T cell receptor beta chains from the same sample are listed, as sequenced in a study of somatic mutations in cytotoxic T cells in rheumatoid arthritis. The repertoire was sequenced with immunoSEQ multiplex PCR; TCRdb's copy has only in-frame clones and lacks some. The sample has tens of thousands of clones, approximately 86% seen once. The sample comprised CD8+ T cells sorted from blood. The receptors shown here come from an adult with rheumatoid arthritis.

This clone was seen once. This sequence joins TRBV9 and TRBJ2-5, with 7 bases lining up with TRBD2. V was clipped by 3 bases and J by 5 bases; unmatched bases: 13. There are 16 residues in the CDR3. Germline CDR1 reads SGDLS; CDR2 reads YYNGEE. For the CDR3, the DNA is TGTGCCAGCAGCGCCCCGAAGGGAGGGTTGGACGAGACCCAGTACTTC. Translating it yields CASSAPKGGLDETQYF.

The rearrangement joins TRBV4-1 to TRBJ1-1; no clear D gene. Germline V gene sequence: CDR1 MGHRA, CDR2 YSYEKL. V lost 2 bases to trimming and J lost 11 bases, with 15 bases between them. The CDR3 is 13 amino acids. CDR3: CASSQFSSGGAFF. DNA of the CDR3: TGCGCCAGCAGCCAATTTTCTTCAGGAGGGGCTTTCTTT.

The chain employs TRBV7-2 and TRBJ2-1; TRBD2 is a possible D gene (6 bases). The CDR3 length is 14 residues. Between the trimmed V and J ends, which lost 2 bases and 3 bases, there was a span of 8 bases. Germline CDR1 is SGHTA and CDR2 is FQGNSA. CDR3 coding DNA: TGTGCCAGCAGCTTAATGACTAGCTACAATGAGCAGTTCTTC. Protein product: CASSLMTSYNEQFF.

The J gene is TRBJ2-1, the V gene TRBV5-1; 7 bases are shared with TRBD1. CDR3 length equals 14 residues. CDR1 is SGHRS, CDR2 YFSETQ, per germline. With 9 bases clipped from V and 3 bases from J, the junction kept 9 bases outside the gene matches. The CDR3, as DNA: TGCGCCACTCGGGAACAGGGGATCTACAATGAGCAGTTCTTC. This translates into CATREQGIYNEQFF.

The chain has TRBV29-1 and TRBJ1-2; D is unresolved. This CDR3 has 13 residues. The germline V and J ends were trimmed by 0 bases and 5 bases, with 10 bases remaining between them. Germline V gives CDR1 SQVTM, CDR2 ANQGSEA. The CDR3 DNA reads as TGCAGCGTTGAAGATCCGGAGAAGTATGGCTACACCTTC. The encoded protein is CSVEDPEKYGYTF.

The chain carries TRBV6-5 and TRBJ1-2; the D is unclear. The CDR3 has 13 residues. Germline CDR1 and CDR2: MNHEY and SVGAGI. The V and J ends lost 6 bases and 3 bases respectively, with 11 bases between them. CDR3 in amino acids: CASRRDGYYGYTF. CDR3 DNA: TGTGCCAGCAGACGCGACGGCTACTATGGCTACACCTTC.

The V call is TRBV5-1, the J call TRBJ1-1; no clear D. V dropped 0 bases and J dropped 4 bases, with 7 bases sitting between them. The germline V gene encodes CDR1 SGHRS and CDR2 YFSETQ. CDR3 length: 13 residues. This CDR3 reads CASSLDGPTEAFF. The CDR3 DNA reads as TGCGCCAGCAGCTTGGACGGACCCACTGAAGCTTTCTTT.

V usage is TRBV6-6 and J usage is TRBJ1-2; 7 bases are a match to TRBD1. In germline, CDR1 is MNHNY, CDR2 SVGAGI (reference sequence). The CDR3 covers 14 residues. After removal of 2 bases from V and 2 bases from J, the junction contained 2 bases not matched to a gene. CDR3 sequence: CASSYGTENYGYTF. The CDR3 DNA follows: TGTGCCAGCAGTTACGGGACAGAGAACTATGGCTACACCTTC.

The DNA of the CDR3 is TGTGCCAGCAGTCCCCGGCTGGGTCTAATCTACGAGCAGTACTTC. Its protein is CASSPRLGLIYEQYF. The chain joins TRBV27 to TRBJ2-7; unclear D gene. Trimming removed 5 bases from V and 3 bases from J, with 17 bases in between. The CDR3 length is 15 residues. In germline, CDR1 is MNHEY, CDR2 SMNVEV (reference sequence).

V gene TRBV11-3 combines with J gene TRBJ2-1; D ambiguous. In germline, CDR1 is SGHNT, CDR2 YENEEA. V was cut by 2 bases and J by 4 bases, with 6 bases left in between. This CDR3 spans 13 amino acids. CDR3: CASSLFQYNEQFF. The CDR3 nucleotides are TGTGCCAGCAGCTTATTTCAGTACAATGAGCAGTTCTTC.

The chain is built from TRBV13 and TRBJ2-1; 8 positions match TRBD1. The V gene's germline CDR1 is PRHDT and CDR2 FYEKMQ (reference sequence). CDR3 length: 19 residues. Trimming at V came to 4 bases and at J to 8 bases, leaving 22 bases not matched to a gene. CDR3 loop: CASSSLAGFRQGTEDEQFF. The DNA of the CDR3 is TGTGCCAGCAGCTCCCTCGCCGGCTTCCGACAGGGGACCGAGGATGAGCAGTTCTTC.

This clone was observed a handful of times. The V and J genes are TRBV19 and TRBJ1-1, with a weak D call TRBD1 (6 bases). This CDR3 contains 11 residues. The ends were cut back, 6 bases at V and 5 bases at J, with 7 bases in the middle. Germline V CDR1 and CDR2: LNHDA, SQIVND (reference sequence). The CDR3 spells CASRGHTEAFF. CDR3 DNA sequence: TGTGCCAGTAGGGGACATACTGAAGCTTTCTTT.

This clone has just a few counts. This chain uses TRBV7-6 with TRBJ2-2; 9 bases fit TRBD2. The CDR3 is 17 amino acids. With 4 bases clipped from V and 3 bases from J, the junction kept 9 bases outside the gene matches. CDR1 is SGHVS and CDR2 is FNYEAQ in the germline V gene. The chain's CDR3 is CASSSVAGGFDTGELFF. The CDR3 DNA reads TGTGCCAGCAGCTCAGTCGCGGGAGGGTTCGACACCGGGGAGCTGTTTTTT.

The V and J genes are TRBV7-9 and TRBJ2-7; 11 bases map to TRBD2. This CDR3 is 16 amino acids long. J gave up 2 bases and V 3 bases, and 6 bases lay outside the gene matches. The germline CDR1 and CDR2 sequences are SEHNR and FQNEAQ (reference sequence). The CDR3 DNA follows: TGTGCCAGCAGCTTTTCTAGCGGGGGGATGCCCTACGAGCAGTACTTC. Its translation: CASSFSSGGMPYEQYF.

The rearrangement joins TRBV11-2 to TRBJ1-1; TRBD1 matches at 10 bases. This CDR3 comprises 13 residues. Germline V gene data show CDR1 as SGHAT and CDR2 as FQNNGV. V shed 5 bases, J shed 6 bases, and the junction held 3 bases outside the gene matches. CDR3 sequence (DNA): TGTGCCAGCAGCCTTGGGACAGGGGCTGAAGCTTTCTTT. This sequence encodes CASSLGTGAEAFF.

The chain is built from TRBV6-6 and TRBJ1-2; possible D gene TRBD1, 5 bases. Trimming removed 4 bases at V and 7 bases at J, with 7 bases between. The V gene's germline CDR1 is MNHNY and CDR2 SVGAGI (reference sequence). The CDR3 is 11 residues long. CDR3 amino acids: CASSSGPGYTF. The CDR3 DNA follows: TGTGCCAGCAGTTCGGGACCTGGCTACACCTTC.

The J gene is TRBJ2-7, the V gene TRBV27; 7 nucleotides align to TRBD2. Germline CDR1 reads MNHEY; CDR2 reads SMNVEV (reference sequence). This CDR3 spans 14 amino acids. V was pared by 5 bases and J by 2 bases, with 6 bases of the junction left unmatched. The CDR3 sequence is CASSPGTNPYEQYF. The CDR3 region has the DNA TGTGCCAGCAGTCCCGGGACTAACCCCTACGAGCAGTACTTC.

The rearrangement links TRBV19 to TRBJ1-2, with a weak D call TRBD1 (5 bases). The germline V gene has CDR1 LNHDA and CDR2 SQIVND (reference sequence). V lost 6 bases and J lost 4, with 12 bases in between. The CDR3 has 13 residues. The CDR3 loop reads CASRSSGLYGYTF. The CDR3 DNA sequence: TGTGCCAGTAGATCCTCGGGACTCTATGGCTACACCTTC.

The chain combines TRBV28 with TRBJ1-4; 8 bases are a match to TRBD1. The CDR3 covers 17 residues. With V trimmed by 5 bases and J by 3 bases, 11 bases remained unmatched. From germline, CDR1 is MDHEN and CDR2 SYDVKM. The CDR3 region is CASSLTGDRGSNEKLFF. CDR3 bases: TGTGCCAGCAGTCTTACCGGAGACAGGGGTTCTAATGAAAAACTGTTTTTT.

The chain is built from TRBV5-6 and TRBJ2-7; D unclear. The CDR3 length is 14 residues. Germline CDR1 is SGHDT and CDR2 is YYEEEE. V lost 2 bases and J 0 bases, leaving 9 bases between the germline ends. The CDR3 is CASSFGRSSYEQYF. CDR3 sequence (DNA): TGTGCCAGCAGCTTCGGACGCAGCTCCTACGAGCAGTACTTC.